A single sample is the source of the 9 T cell receptor beta chains below, sequenced in a study of T cell responses to AZD1222 COVID-19 vaccine (dated by TCRdb to about 2021). Libraries came from the immunoSEQ multiplex PCR assay. TCRdb mirrors the immuneACCESS table, restricted to in-frame sequences. Some clones are absent from its copies; in checked studies, under half trace to an unresolved V gene, and the reason for the others is unknown. The sample contains 150,000 to 200,000 clones, roughly 86% of them found a single time. The top ten clones comprise over 4.5% of the sample. Interpreted using the paper, the time point label stands for: baseline before first vaccination. The sample in question was peripheral blood, obtained on day 0 of AZD1222 vaccination. These receptors all stem from an adult in good health.

J is TRBJ1-2 and V is TRBV6-5, with 7 bases fitting TRBD1. CDR3 size: 13 residues. V trimming: 5 bases; J trimming: 5 bases; junction bases outside the gene matches: 5. The V gene's germline CDR1 is MNHEY and CDR2 SVGAGI. The CDR3 region is CASSPDRVYGYTF. Here the CDR3 DNA reads TGTGCCAGCAGTCCAGACAGGGTTTATGGCTACACCTTC.

The chain is built from TRBV4-3 and TRBJ2-1; no firm D call. The V end lost 1 base, the J end lost 10 bases, and 17 bases lay between the germline ends. From germline, CDR1 is LGHNA and CDR2 YSLEER. This CDR3 is 15 amino acids long. In DNA form, the CDR3 reads TGCGCCAGCAGCCAAGTCTTCGGTGAAGTGGGCGAGCAGTTCTTC. Its protein product is CASSQVFGEVGEQFF.

The V call is TRBV12-3 or TRBV12-4, the J call TRBJ2-3; D possibly uses TRBD1 or TRBD2 (5 bases each). Between the trimmed V and J ends, which lost 5 bases and 6 bases, there was a span of 12 bases. CDR3 length: 13 residues. The CDR3 nucleotides read TGTGCCAGCAGTCGGGACCTCAGGGATACGCAGTATTTT. Translated, it gives CASSRDLRDTQYF.

This chain joins TRBV28 and TRBJ2-3, with a tentative D call TRBD2 (6 bases). CDR3 length equals 16 residues. Trimming shortened V by 3 bases and J by 5 bases, and 18 bases separated the two germline ends. The germline V gene encodes CDR1 MDHEN and CDR2 SYDVKM. CDR3 sequence reads: CASSFLGRRAGDTQYF. The CDR3 nucleotides are TGTGCCAGCAGTTTTCTCGGTCGGAGGGCCGGAGATACGCAGTATTTT. The full variable domain, with the rest looked up from reference TRBV28 and TRBJ2-3, is DVKVTQSSRYLVKRTGEKVFLECVQDMDHENMFWYRQDPGLGLRLIYFSYDVKMKEKGDIPEGYSVSREKKERFSLILESASTNQTSMYLCASSFLGRRAGDTQYFGPGTRLTVL.

V and J are TRBV28 and TRBJ1-2; D not resolved. The CDR3 runs to 13 residues. Germline V gene data show CDR1 as MDHEN and CDR2 as SYDVKM. Trimming took off 1 base at V and 7 bases at J, with 10 bases between the two ends. The CDR3 loop reads CASSLLGLGGYTF. The CDR3 nucleotides are TGTGCCAGCAGTTTATTAGGTCTTGGTGGCTACACCTTC.

As DNA, the CDR3 is TGTGCCAGCAGCGTATCGAACTACCCCTACAATGAGCAGTTCTTC. Translated: CASSVSNYPYNEQFF. The rearrangement links TRBV9 to TRBJ2-1; D is unclear. Germline V CDR1 and CDR2: SGDLS, YYNGEE. The CDR3 covers 15 residues. Trimming left V 1 base short and J 2 bases short, with 10 bases between.

The rearrangement joins TRBV5-4 to TRBJ2-5; D is unclear. The CDR3 length is 13 residues. CDR1 and CDR2 from the germline V gene are SGHNT and YYREEE (reference sequence). Trimming took 0 bases from V and 4 from J, leaving 7 bases between them. CDR3 region: CASSLESGETQYF. DNA of the CDR3: TGTGCCAGCAGCTTGGAGTCAGGAGAGACCCAGTACTTC.

In the case of this clone: One end of the junction does not line up with germline, which may come from a read error. The rearrangement uses TRBV7-7 and TRBJ2-2, with D perhaps matching TRBD1 (5 bases). Germline lookup yields CDR1 SSHAT and CDR2 FNYEAQ (reference sequence). This CDR3 is 15 amino acids long. CDR3 loop: CASTKGPRGNGELFF. The CDR3 bases are TGTGCTAGCACCAAGGGGCCAAGGGGAAACGGGGAGCTGTTTTTT.

This chain joins TRBV5-6 and TRBJ1-5; D call uncertain. Germline CDR1 SGHDT, CDR2 YYEEEE. Between the trimmed V and J ends, which lost 2 bases and 4 bases, there was a span of 10 bases. The CDR3 covers 14 residues. The CDR3 loop is CASSLWALNQPQHF. The CDR3 coding sequence is TGTGCCAGCAGCTTATGGGCCCTGAATCAGCCCCAGCATTTT.